Shown below are 24 T cell receptor beta chains from a single sample sequenced in a study of graft-versus-host responses after intestinal transplantation. These TCRs' antigens remain unknown. TCRdb's copy holds only in-frame clones and misses some; the assay was immunoSEQ multiplex PCR. This table holds 84,000 or so clones, roughly 80% found once. The specimen comprised unstimulated CD4+ T cells sorted from spleen or lymph node cells, sampled before intestinal transplant. The receptors derive from a human donor who received an intestinal transplant.

The chain has TRBV7-2 and TRBJ2-2, with D hard to call. In germline, CDR1 is SGHTA, CDR2 FQGNSA. The CDR3 covers 12 residues. Trimming took 7 bases from V and 3 from J, leaving 6 bases between them. The CDR3 protein is CASKRDTGELFF. The CDR3 DNA reads as TGTGCCAGCAAACGGGACACCGGGGAGCTGTTTTTT.

The chain recombines TRBV9 with TRBJ2-3; the match to TRBD2 covers 11 bases. Trimming at V came to 0 bases and at J to 3 bases, leaving 3 bases not matched to a gene. CDR1 SGDLS and CDR2 YYNGEE come from the germline V gene. The CDR3 is 16 amino acids. CDR3 in DNA: TGTGCCAGCAGCGTAGACCTAGCGGGGGGTACAGATACGCAGTATTTT. It specifies CASSVDLAGGTDTQYF.

The chain links TRBV29-1 to TRBJ2-5; D is undetermined. The V gene's germline CDR1 is SQVTM and CDR2 ANQGSEA. Trimming took 3 bases from V and 0 from J, leaving 20 bases between them. The CDR3 runs to 17 residues. Here the CDR3 DNA reads TGCAGCGTTGAGCGCGGAAGGCAAGAGCTGTACCAAGAGACCCAGTACTTC. Translating it yields CSVERGRQELYQETQYF.

The V and J genes are TRBV27 and TRBJ1-1, with D perhaps TRBD1 (6 bases). This CDR3 is built from 14 residues. Trimming stripped 10 bases from V and 1 base from J, with 16 bases between. Looked up from germline, CDR1 is MNHEY and CDR2 is SMNVEV (reference sequence). For the CDR3, the DNA is TGTGCCACCGGGGGGCGGGGATCGAACACTGAAGCTTTCTTT. It yields the protein CATGGRGSNTEAFF.

The DNA for the CDR3 is TGTGCCAGCAGCTTGTCGCGGGCCGAGACCCAGTACTTC. Residues: CASSLSRAETQYF. This rearrangement joins TRBV5-4 to TRBJ2-5, with D tentatively TRBD2 (5 bases). V was cut by 1 base and J by 5 bases, with 9 bases left in between. Germline CDR1 SGHNT, CDR2 YYREEE (reference sequence). The CDR3 spans 13 residues.

The sample holds one count of this clone. Other DNA sequences within the sample encode an identical CDR3. The chain recombines TRBV5-1 with TRBJ2-2; D gene uncertain. CDR3 size: 14 residues. Per the germline V gene, CDR1 is SGHRS and CDR2 is YFSETQ. The germline V and J ends were trimmed by 0 bases and 0 bases, with 3 bases remaining between them. CDR3 amino acids: CASSLGTNTGELFF. CDR3 in DNA: TGCGCCAGCAGCTTGGGTACGAACACCGGGGAGCTGTTTTTT.

The chain employs TRBV2 and TRBJ2-2; 8 nucleotides align to TRBD2. V was pared by 5 bases and J by 5 bases, with 7 bases of the junction left unmatched. Germline lookup yields CDR1 SNHLY and CDR2 FYNNEI. The CDR3 is 15 residues long. Here the CDR3 reads CASSLVSGGTGELFF. CDR3 coding DNA: TGTGCCAGCAGTCTAGTCTCGGGGGGGACCGGGGAGCTGTTTTTT.

Here the CDR3 DNA reads TGCAGCGTTCGGGGCAGGGGAGTTGTGAACACTGAAGCTTTCTTT. This encodes CSVRGRGVVNTEAFF. V and J are TRBV29-1 and TRBJ1-1; D is perhaps TRBD1 (6 bases). The CDR3 runs to 15 residues. From germline, CDR1 is SQVTM and CDR2 ANQGSEA. Trimming shortened V by 5 bases and J by 0 bases, and 16 bases separated the two germline ends.

The chain recombines TRBV5-8 with TRBJ2-5; 12 nucleotides match TRBD2. The J segment lost 5 bases and the V segment lost 3 bases, leaving 5 bases of the junction unmatched. Per germline, CDR1 SGHTS and CDR2 YDEGEE. The CDR3 has 15 residues. CDR3 coding DNA: TGTGCCAGCAGCTCCCGACTAGCGGGAGTGGAGACCCAGTACTTC. Its translation: CASSSRLAGVETQYF.

In this sample, this clone turned up once. The chain uses TRBV9 and TRBJ2-3; D might be TRBD2 (7 bases). This CDR3 region has 16 residues. Per germline, CDR1 SGDLS and CDR2 YYNGEE. V shed 4 bases and J shed 2 bases, with 17 bases lying between them. CDR3 sequence (DNA): TGTGCCAGCAGCCCCCTTAGGGGGGGGCACACAGATACGCAGTATTTT. This codes for CASSPLRGGHTDTQYF.

The CDR3 loop reads CASSHEAGPTEAFF. The CDR3 DNA follows: TGTGCCAGCAGCCATGAGGCTGGCCCGACTGAAGCTTTCTTT. The chain has TRBV4-2 and TRBJ1-1; D gene unclear. Trimming pared 3 bases from V and 5 bases from J, leaving 13 bases between. This CDR3 is 14 amino acids long. Germline V gene data show CDR1 as LGHNA and CDR2 as YNFKEQ.

The chain carries TRBV10-1 and TRBJ1-1; 9 bases fit TRBD1. Germline CDR1 reads WNHNN; CDR2 reads SYGVQD (reference sequence). Trimming at V came to 3 bases and at J to 5 bases, leaving 7 bases not matched to a gene. The CDR3 has 15 residues. The CDR3 region is CASSDSDRGGTEAFF. CDR3 DNA sequence: TGCGCCAGCAGTGACTCGGACAGGGGTGGGACTGAAGCTTTCTTT.

This clone occurred a few times. CDR3: CASSPSGEQETQYF. CDR3 sequence (DNA): TGTGCCAGTAGCCCCTCGGGGGAGCAGGAGACCCAGTACTTC. The chain is built from TRBV19 and TRBJ2-5; D might be TRBD2 (6 bases). Germline V lookup: CDR1 LNHDA, CDR2 SQIVND (reference sequence). Trimming removed 6 bases from V and 5 bases from J, with 16 bases in between. The CDR3 loop spans 14 amino acids.

This clone appeared a few times. The rearrangement joins TRBV18 to TRBJ2-5, with 11 positions matching TRBD1. This CDR3 comprises 15 residues. Germline lookup yields CDR1 KGHSH and CDR2 LQKENI. V trimming: 2 bases; J trimming: 4 bases; junction bases outside the gene matches: 3. Here the CDR3 reads CASSPMGTGGETQYF. The CDR3 region has the DNA TGTGCCAGCTCACCAATGGGGACAGGGGGAGAGACCCAGTACTTC.

V gene TRBV2 combines with J gene TRBJ2-3, with 7 bases fitting TRBD1. In germline, CDR1 is SNHLY, CDR2 FYNNEI. The length of the CDR3 is 15 residues. V shed 4 bases and J 4 bases; nucleotides not matched to a gene: 8. This CDR3 is CASSVDRELSDTQYF. The CDR3 DNA follows: TGTGCCAGCAGTGTAGACAGGGAATTATCAGATACGCAGTATTTT.

This clone was recorded many times. J is TRBJ2-5 and V is TRBV5-1; possibly TRBD1 for D (5 bases). The germline gives CDR1 SGHRS, CDR2 YFSETQ. V lost 0 bases and J lost 5, with 20 bases in between. This CDR3 has 17 residues. The CDR3 reads CASSLAPQGSGWETQYF. Written as DNA, the CDR3 is TGCGCCAGCAGCTTGGCCCCGCAAGGTTCAGGGTGGGAGACCCAGTACTTC. The complete variable domain, with remaining parts taken from reference TRBV5-1 and TRBJ2-5, reads KAGVTQTPRYLIKTRGQQVTLSCSPISGHRSVSWYQQTPGQGLQFLFEYFSETQRNKGNFPGRFSGRQFSNSRSEMNVSTLELGDSALYLCASSLAPQGSGWETQYFGPGTRLLVL.

In the case of this clone: Other DNA sequences in this specimen translate into the identical CDR3. This chain uses TRBV7-9 with TRBJ2-3, with TRBD2 as a possible D gene (5 bases). CDR3 length: 14 amino acids. With 1 base removed from V and 4 bases from J, the gap between germline ends came to 9 bases. From germline, CDR1 is SEHNR and CDR2 FQNEAQ (reference sequence). The CDR3 region is CASSLGGGADTQYF. Written as DNA, the CDR3 is TGTGCCAGCAGCTTAGGCGGAGGAGCAGATACGCAGTATTTT.

The chain employs TRBV2 and TRBJ2-3, with TRBD2 identical over 13 bases. The CDR3 loop spans 18 amino acids. J was trimmed by 0 bases and V by 6 bases; bases with no gene match: 9. Per the germline V gene, CDR1 is SNHLY and CDR2 is FYNNEI. CDR3 bases: TGTGCCAGCAGCTCCGGGACTAGCGGGGTGACGAGCACAGATACGCAGTATTTT. The encoded protein is CASSSGTSGVTSTDTQYF.

The chain links TRBV7-3 to TRBJ1-1, with TRBD1 identical over 7 bases. The CDR3 sequence is 15 residues long. CDR1 and CDR2 from the germline V gene are SGHTA and FQGTGA. The V gene end was trimmed by 5 bases and the J gene end by 0 bases; junction bases not matched to a gene: 6. CDR3 sequence: CASSLGDRMNTEAFF. CDR3 bases: TGTGCCAGCAGCCTAGGGGACAGAATGAACACTGAAGCTTTCTTT.

The chain couples TRBV7-9 to TRBJ1-1; 8 bases match TRBD1. Germline V gene sequence: CDR1 SEHNR, CDR2 FQNEAQ (reference sequence). CDR3 length: 14 amino acids. V lost 1 base and J lost 5; bases outside the gene matches: 3. CDR3 residues: CASSLGTGSTEAFF. CDR3 coding DNA: TGTGCCAGCAGCTTAGGGACAGGGAGTACTGAAGCTTTCTTT.

This chain connects TRBV6-1 to TRBJ2-3; D is unclear. This CDR3 has 12 residues. Germline CDR1 MNHNS, CDR2 SASEGT. Trimming left V 5 bases short and J 2 bases short, with 5 bases between. The CDR3 DNA reads TGTGCCAGCAGTCCAGACACAGATACGCAGTATTTT. Its translation: CASSPDTDTQYF.

The chain employs TRBV18 and TRBJ1-2; D not certain. Germline assignment: CDR1 KGHSH and CDR2 LQKENI. The CDR3 contains 14 residues. V dropped 3 bases and J dropped 1 base, with 9 bases sitting between them. CDR3 region: CASSPGRDNYGYTF. For the CDR3, the DNA is TGTGCCAGCTCACCCGGGAGAGATAACTATGGCTACACCTTC.

V gene TRBV28 combines with J gene TRBJ2-5, with a weak D call TRBD1 (5 bases). V was trimmed by 5 bases and J by 5 bases, leaving 15 bases between them. Germline V gene lookup returns CDR1 MDHEN and CDR2 SYDVKM. This CDR3 contains 14 residues. This CDR3 reads CASSDRSVEETQYF. The CDR3 DNA reads TGTGCCAGCAGTGACAGATCGGTTGAGGAGACCCAGTACTTC.

The rearrangement uses TRBV18 and TRBJ1-2; 8 bases agree with TRBD1. Per germline, CDR1 KGHSH and CDR2 LQKENI. This CDR3 region has 15 residues. The V gene end was trimmed by 2 bases and the J gene end by 3 bases; junction bases not matched to a gene: 5. CDR3 region: CASSPIRQGYYGYTF. Here the CDR3 DNA reads TGTGCCAGCTCACCAATCCGACAGGGGTACTATGGCTACACCTTC.